A selection of T cell receptor beta chains follows, all from one sample in a study of a mutant IDH1 vaccine in newly diagnosed glioma. Their cognate antigens are unknown. Clones were read by immunoSEQ multiplex PCR, and TCRdb kept only the in-frame ones, dropping some. The table has about 32,000 clones, roughly 78% seen once. The source material was PBMCs, sampled from a glioma patient whose treatment included an IDH1 peptide vaccine. The receptors here all came from a man aged 25 to 45 with glioma. The CDR3 runs from the conserved cysteine through the conserved F or W. Each record gives: clone size, J gene, V gene, D gene, CDR3 DNA, CDR3 protein. The D gene is left open where the match is weak. A row's size may be missing; if present it is once, few, many or a size class.

NA	TRBJ1-5	TRBV15	TRBD1	TGTGCCACCAGCAGGAAGGGGGCTGGTCAGCCCCAGCATTTT	CATSRKGAGQPQHF
NA	TRBJ2-6	TRBV30	NA	TGTGCCTGCCGGACAGCTACCTCTGGGGCCAACGTCCTGACTTTC	CACRTATSGANVLTF
NA	TRBJ2-1	TRBV6-5	NA	TGTGCCAGCAGTTACTCAGGGTCATCGTATGAGCAGTTCTTC	CASSYSGSSYEQFF
NA	TRBJ2-1	TRBV5-1	NA	TGCGCCAGCAGCTTGGACAGCTCCTACAATGAGCAGTTCTTC	CASSLDSSYNEQFF
few	TRBJ1-6	TRBV30	NA	TGTGCCTGGAGTGTACCGGGGGGCTCACCCCTCCACTTT	CAWSVPGGSPLHF
NA	TRBJ2-1	TRBV2	NA	TGTGCCAGCAGGATGGGCTCGGCTATCTACAATGAGCAGTTCTTC	CASRMGSAIYNEQFF
NA	TRBJ1-5	TRBV30	TRBD1	TGTGCCTGGAGTGGAGGAGGGGGCGATCAGCCCCAGCATTTT	CAWSGGGGDQPQHF
NA	TRBJ2-5	TRBV4-3	NA	TGCGCCAGCAGCCTCAACCTCGGGGATCAAGAGACCCAGTACTTC	CASSLNLGDQETQYF
NA	TRBJ1-1	TRBV29-1	NA	TGCAGCGTTGCCGGCGGACACATGAACACTGAAGCTTTCTTT	CSVAGGHMNTEAFF
NA	TRBJ1-1	TRBV5-4	NA	TGTGCCAGCAGCTTGGTACACAGGACCACTGAAGCTTTCTTT	CASSLVHRTTEAFF
NA	TRBJ1-1	TRBV2	NA	TGTGCCAGCAGTGAACCCAATGTCAGGGGCCCAAAGAACACTGAAGCTTTCTTT	CASSEPNVRGPKNTEAFF
NA	TRBJ2-7	TRBV19	TRBD1	TGTGCCAGTAGTATAGGGTGGGGACAGGGTCACTACGAGCAGTACTTC	CASSIGWGQGHYEQYF
NA	TRBJ2-7	TRBV27	NA	TGTGCCAGCAGTTTCCGGACCGTCTCCGAGCAGTACTTC	CASSFRTVSEQYF
NA	TRBJ2-2	TRBV5-1	TRBD2	TGCGCCAGCAGCATTAGCGGGGGTCGGGCCGGGGAGCTGTTTTTT	CASSISGGRAGELFF
few	TRBJ2-5	TRBV4-1	NA	TGCGCCAGCAGCCGCGGGTTACAAGAGACCCAGTACTTC	CASSRGLQETQYF
NA	TRBJ1-2	TRBV6-5	NA	TGTGCCAGCAGTTACTCGGGTAGGGGGGACTATGGCTACACCTTC	CASSYSGRGDYGYTF
NA	TRBJ2-2	TRBV14	NA	TGTGCCAGCAGCCCTACTCTCGGACAGCTATACACCGGGGAGCTGTTTTTT	CASSPTLGQLYTGELFF
NA	TRBJ2-5	TRBV9	TRBD2	TGTGCCAGCAGCGTAGGAATTAGCGGGGGCCATCAAGAGACCCAGTACTTC	CASSVGISGGHQETQYF
few	TRBJ2-7	TRBV18	TRBD1	TGTGCCAGCTCATCCATCAGGGGACAGAGGGCCTACGAGCAGTACTTC	CASSSIRGQRAYEQYF
NA	TRBJ1-5	TRBV6-1	NA	TGTGCCAGCAGTGTCCAGGATAATCAGCCCCAGCATTTT	CASSVQDNQPQHF
NA	TRBJ2-1	TRBV30	NA	TGTGCCTGCTCGACAGAGTACAATGAGCAGTTCTTC	CACSTEYNEQFF
NA	TRBJ2-1	TRBV6-6	NA	TGTGCCAGCAGTTACTACCGGGACGCCGGCAATGAGCAGTTCTTC	CASSYYRDAGNEQFF
NA	TRBJ1-6	TRBV30	NA	TGTGCCTGGAGTACCGGGAGTTTAAGCGGGAATTCACCCCTCCACTTT	CAWSTGSLSGNSPLHF
few	TRBJ1-5	TRBV30	TRBD1	TGTGCCTGGAGTGTAAACAGGGGGAATCAGCCCCAGCATTTT	CAWSVNRGNQPQHF
NA	TRBJ2-7	TRBV27	TRBD1	TGTGCCAGCAAAACCCAGGGGGCGGCCTACGAGCAGTACTTC	CASKTQGAAYEQYF
NA	TRBJ2-5	TRBV7-2	TRBD2	TGTGCCAGCAGCTTAAATGGCGGGGGTCAGGGAGAGACCCAGTACTTC	CASSLNGGGQGETQYF
NA	TRBJ2-5	TRBV13	TRBD2	TGTGCCAGCAGCCCCGGACTAGCCGTCGCGGAGACCCAGTACTTC	CASSPGLAVAETQYF
NA	TRBJ1-1	TRBV19	NA	TGTGCCAGTAGTATTGAATCCAGTCTGAACACTGAAGCTTTCTTT	CASSIESSLNTEAFF
NA	TRBJ1-1	TRBV19	NA	TGTGCCAGTAGGGAAGGAGCCACTGAAGCTTTCTTT	CASREGATEAFF
NA	TRBJ1-2	TRBV21-1	NA	TGTGCCAGCAGCAAAGGGATTGTCGACCCGATTTTTAACTATGGCTACACCTTC	CASSKGIVDPIFNYGYTF